The T cell receptor beta chain under discussion was sequenced for a study of a mutant IDH1 vaccine in newly diagnosed glioma. In the study overall: Patients were given eight vaccinations, scheduled in weeks 1, 3, 5, 7, 11, 15, 19 and 23. Following radiotherapy alone, or alongside temozolomide cycles, vaccination was started after an interval of 4-6 weeks. Study observations and caveats: Evidence of vaccine-induced immune responses was documented in roughly 93% of patients. No link was apparently found between pseudoprogression and changes in top peripheral T cell clonotypes.

The table lists this clone with a count of one. Its antigen is as yet unknown. Time point indicated: week 11, during vaccination. Every single dose of the vaccine, 300 ug of mutant IDH1 20-mer peptide, came with topical imiquimod. The repertoire was sequenced with immunoSEQ multiplex PCR; TCRdb's copy has only in-frame clones and lacks some. The sample records roughly 120,000 clones, around 77% being singletons. Looked up from germline, CDR1 is MDHEN and CDR2 is SYDVKM. The CDR3 is 12 residues long. V dropped 3 bases and J dropped 1 base, with 3 bases sitting between them. This sequence joins TRBV28 and TRBJ1-1, with unresolved D. The sequencing used PBMCs, collected from a glioma patient whose treatment included an IDH1 peptide vaccine. This TCR was sampled from a man aged 35-49 years with glioma. The CDR3 nucleotides read TGTGCCAGCAGTTTGCCGAACACTGAAGCTTTCTTT. Its protein is CASSLPNTEAFF.